This T cell receptor (beta chain) was sequenced in a study of technical replicates of blood from a handful of donors (dated by TCRdb to 2015 to 2018). A note on this clone: Its antigen is still unknown. One base away there is no much larger clone; base qualities are not given.

Library construction relied on the immunoSEQ multiplex PCR assay. TCRdb stores this immuneACCESS table with in-frame sequences only. Part of the clones is absent; in the studies checked, under half of the shortfall reflects unresolved V genes, and no reason is known for the rest. The sample yields about 88,000 clones; roughly 94% were counted once. Approximately 0.35% of the sample is held by the ten biggest clonotypes. The TCR sequence derives from a human donor in good health. Sequencing used T cells isolated from PBMCs.

The base sequence is TGTGCCAGTAGTAGCCGGGAACGGGGGAGTGCTTTCTTT. This translates into CASSSRERGSAFF. The V and J segments used are TRBV19 and TRBJ1-1; a tentative D call is TRBD1 (5 bases match). The CDR3 has 13 amino acids, counting the end cysteine and phenylalanine. The read is trimmed to its CDR3 DNA, 39 bases read in frame from base 1. The germline V gene (reference sequence) provides CDR1 LNHDA and CDR2 SQIVND. Cut back by 4 bases and 11 bases, the V and J ends lie 17 bases apart. The CDR3, completed at both ends by the reference TRBV19 and TRBJ1-1 genes, gives the full variable domain DGGITQSPKYLFRKEGQNVTLSCEQNLNHDAMYWYRQDPGQGLRLIYYSQIVNDFQKGDIAEGYSVSREKKESFPLTVTSAQKNPTAFYLCASSSRERGSAFFGQGTRLTVV.